The next 26 T cell receptor beta chains were all read from a single sample in a study of T cell responses to AZD1222 COVID-19 vaccine. Produced via immunoSEQ multiplex PCR; TCRdb's table is partial and in-frame only. Of over 95,000 clones listed, roughly nine tenths are singletons. Specimen: peripheral blood, collected on day 0 of AZD1222 vaccination. The receptors come from an adult in good health.

The J gene is TRBJ2-7, the V gene TRBV3-1 (or the pseudogene TRBV3-2); no firm D call. Germline values: CDR1 LGHDT, CDR2 YNNKEL (reference sequence). The V gene lost 3 bases and the J gene lost 5 bases, with 8 bases spanning the gap. This CDR3 comprises 12 residues. The CDR3 loop is CASSQSRHEQYF. The CDR3 DNA follows: TGTGCCAGCAGCCAGAGTCGCCACGAGCAGTACTTC.

The chain uses TRBV24-1 and TRBJ1-3; unclear D gene. The CDR3 runs 17 residues. CDR1 and CDR2 from the germline V gene are KGHDR and SFDVKD. Trimming cost V 3 bases and J 0 bases, with 14 bases left between them. The CDR3 loop is CATSDPGNPISGNTIYF. The CDR3 DNA is TGTGCCACCAGTGATCCAGGAAACCCAATCTCTGGAAACACCATATATTTT.

This clone was seen once. This CDR3 reads CASSPGGPNEAFF. In DNA, the CDR3 is TGTGCCAGTAGTCCAGGGGGCCCCAATGAAGCTTTCTTT. The rearrangement links TRBV19 to TRBJ1-1, with TRBD1 matching over 8 bases. The germline CDR1 and CDR2 sequences are LNHDA and SQIVND (reference sequence). There are 13 residues in the CDR3. With V trimmed by 5 bases and J by 7 bases, 6 bases remained unmatched.

The chain employs TRBV5-8 and TRBJ1-3; D gene uncertain. V gave up 0 bases and J gave up 0 bases, with 10 bases separating them. The germline CDR1 and CDR2 sequences are SGHTS and YDEGEE. The CDR3 is made up of 16 amino acids. CDR3 in DNA: TGTGCCAGCAGCTTGGGGTCCCGATACTCTGGAAACACCATATATTTT. Its translation: CASSLGSRYSGNTIYF.

The chain employs TRBV5-1 and TRBJ1-2; D uncertain. Germline loops: CDR1 SGHRS, CDR2 YFSETQ. The CDR3 is made up of 11 amino acids. Trimming shortened V by 5 bases and J by 9 bases, and 11 bases separated the two germline ends. The CDR3 DNA follows: TGCGCCAGCAGTATTATGGGAAGCTACACCTTC. This gives the protein CASSIMGSYTF.

This clone was detected only once. This chain links TRBV29-1 with TRBJ1-4; no reliable D call. The CDR3 is made up of 12 amino acids. V gave up 4 bases and J gave up 4 bases, with 7 bases separating them. CDR1 is SQVTM, CDR2 ANQGSEA, per germline. This CDR3 is CSVAYGNEKLFF. The CDR3 region has the DNA TGCAGCGTTGCCTACGGTAATGAAAAACTGTTTTTT.

The chain uses TRBV28 and TRBJ1-1; the D is unclear. V was cut by 3 bases and J by 3 bases, with 2 bases left in between. The germline CDR1 and CDR2 sequences are MDHEN and SYDVKM. The CDR3 has 11 residues. The CDR3 sequence: CASSFDTEAFF. CDR3 nucleotides: TGTGCCAGCAGTTTTGACACTGAAGCTTTCTTT.

The J gene is TRBJ2-5, the V gene TRBV5-4, with TRBD1 as a possible D gene (7 bases). This CDR3 spans 16 amino acids. Germline V lookup: CDR1 SGHNT, CDR2 YYREEE (reference sequence). Between the trimmed V and J ends, which lost 1 base and 4 bases, there was a span of 17 bases. In DNA form, the CDR3 reads TGTGCCAGCAGCTTGTCGGCCAGGGGGGTATTAGAGACCCAGTACTTC. This translates into CASSLSARGVLETQYF.

The chain couples TRBV29-1 to TRBJ2-7; D is possibly TRBD1 (6 bases). The CDR3 runs 13 residues. Germline CDR1 and CDR2: SQVTM and ANQGSEA. Between the trimmed V and J ends, which lost 4 bases and 0 bases, there was a span of 10 bases. CDR3 sequence reads: CSVAGQSSYEQYF. CDR3 in DNA: TGCAGCGTTGCCGGACAGAGCTCCTACGAGCAGTACTTC.

This clone has a handful of counts. The V gene is TRBV2, the J gene TRBJ1-1; 7 bases fit TRBD1. The CDR3 loop spans 13 amino acids. Germline V gene lookup returns CDR1 SNHLY and CDR2 FYNNEI. Losses at the gene ends were 8 bases for V and 0 bases for J; bases not matched to a gene: 3. The CDR3 bases are TGTGCCAGCTATGGGACAGTGAACACTGAAGCTTTCTTT. Amino acids: CASYGTVNTEAFF.

The chain has TRBV6-1 and TRBJ2-7; D is ambiguous. From germline, CDR1 is MNHNS and CDR2 SASEGT. The CDR3 has 10 residues. With 1 base removed from V and 12 bases from J, the gap between germline ends came to 7 bases. The CDR3 DNA follows: TGTGCCAGCAGTGAAGATATCACGTACTTC. Translation gives CASSEDITYF.

V is TRBV4-1 and J is TRBJ2-1; D not resolved. The V gene lost 2 bases and the J gene lost 0 bases, with 11 bases spanning the gap. Germline-derived CDR1 and CDR2 are MGHRA and YSYEKL. The CDR3 spans 16 residues. In DNA, the CDR3 is TGCGCCAGCAGCCAACCCGGGCAGTACTCCTACAATGAGCAGTTCTTC. Translation: CASSQPGQYSYNEQFF.

The rearrangement links TRBV7-8 to TRBJ1-5; D is possibly TRBD1 (5 bases). Deletions cut 1 base from V and 6 bases from J, with 13 bases between. CDR1 and CDR2 from the germline V gene are SGHVS and FQNEAQ. The length of the CDR3 is 15 residues. The CDR3 here is CASSLGPNGGQPQHF. CDR3 bases: TGTGCCAGCAGCTTAGGACCCAATGGGGGTCAGCCCCAGCATTTT.

The chain employs TRBV3-1 (or the pseudogene TRBV3-2) and TRBJ1-2; 7 bases align to TRBD1. Trimming removed 2 bases from V and 8 bases from J; junction bases left unmatched: 11. Germline-derived CDR1 and CDR2 are LGHDT and YNNKEL (reference sequence). The CDR3 loop spans 15 amino acids. CDR3 coding DNA: TGTGCCAGCAGCCAACCTGTAGGGGGCGCATCCGGCTACACCTTC. Its translation is CASSQPVGGASGYTF.

The chain uses TRBV30 and TRBJ1-5; D unclear. The CDR3 sequence is 17 residues long. Germline V gene sequence: CDR1 GTSNPN, CDR2 SVGIG (reference sequence). V was clipped by 0 bases and J by 0 bases, with 15 bases between them. The CDR3 loop reads CAWSVGLTRNSNQPQHF. CDR3 nucleotide sequence: TGTGCCTGGAGTGTGGGGTTGACACGGAATAGCAATCAGCCCCAGCATTTT.

This clone has only one observation. This chain joins TRBV5-5 and TRBJ1-4, with D unclear. CDR1 is SGHKS and CDR2 is YYEKEE in the germline V gene (reference sequence). CDR3 size: 11 residues. The V gene lost 4 bases and the J gene lost 8 bases, with 6 bases spanning the gap. CDR3 in amino acids: CASSTVEKLFF. DNA of the CDR3: TGTGCCAGCAGCACAGTAGAAAAACTGTTTTTT. Complete variable domain (other parts from reference TRBV5-5 and TRBJ1-4): DAGVTQSPTHLIKTRGQQVTLRCSPISGHKSVSWYQQVLGQGPQFIFQYYEKEERGRGNFPDRFSARQFPNYSSELNVNALLLGDSALYLCASSTVEKLFFGSGTQLSVL.

The chain couples TRBV7-2 to TRBJ2-5; 9 nucleotides match TRBD1. After removal of 4 bases from V and 4 bases from J, the junction contained 4 bases not matched to a gene. The CDR3 spans 14 residues. Germline assignment: CDR1 SGHTA and CDR2 FQGNSA. The CDR3 sequence: CASSWRQGGETQYF. CDR3 bases: TGTGCCAGCAGCTGGAGACAGGGGGGAGAGACCCAGTACTTC.

The gene calls are TRBV11-2 and TRBJ1-2; no reliable D call. This CDR3 is 14 amino acids long. The ends were cut back, 3 bases at V and 0 bases at J, with 8 bases in the middle. Germline V lookup: CDR1 SGHAT, CDR2 FQNNGV. The CDR3 DNA reads TGTGCCAGCAGCTTTAGGGAGTCTAACTATGGCTACACCTTC. Its protein product is CASSFRESNYGYTF.

This clone was detected once. The genes are TRBV11-2 and TRBJ2-5, with D possibly matching TRBD2 (5 bases). Trimming took 1 base from V and 3 from J, leaving 9 bases between them. Germline V CDR1 and CDR2: SGHAT, FQNNGV. The CDR3 is 14 amino acids. The CDR3 is CASSLASGKETQYF. The CDR3 DNA is TGTGCCAGCAGCTTAGCATCGGGAAAAGAGACCCAGTACTTC.

The chain uses TRBV7-2 and TRBJ1-2; 8 bases are a match to TRBD1. J was trimmed by 7 bases and V by 5 bases; bases with no gene match: 3. Per the germline V gene, CDR1 is SGHTA and CDR2 is FQGNSA. The CDR3 totals 12 residues. The chain's CDR3 is CASSQDRGGYTF. The CDR3 DNA sequence: TGTGCCAGCAGCCAAGACAGGGGTGGCTACACCTTC.

The chain couples TRBV7-2 to TRBJ1-1; D is unclear. This CDR3 contains 13 residues. V was pared by 0 bases and J by 9 bases, with 11 bases between. Germline CDR1 and CDR2: SGHTA and FQGNSA. This CDR3 reads CASSLAPKIKAFF. Written as DNA, the CDR3 is TGTGCCAGCAGCTTAGCCCCCAAGATTAAAGCTTTCTTT.

This sequence joins TRBV19 and TRBJ2-2, with D unresolved. The CDR3 contains 12 residues. Deletions cut 4 bases from V and 3 bases from J, with 3 bases between. CDR1 and CDR2 from the germline V gene are LNHDA and SQIVND (reference sequence). The CDR3 nucleotides read TGTGCCAGTAGTACCTACACCGGGGAGCTGTTTTTT. Protein: CASSTYTGELFF.

The chain links TRBV3-1 (or the pseudogene TRBV3-2) to TRBJ2-7, with 10 positions matching TRBD2. CDR3 length equals 20 residues. CDR1 LGHDT and CDR2 YNNKEL come from the germline V gene (reference sequence). With 2 bases clipped from V and 3 bases from J, the junction kept 19 bases outside the gene matches. DNA for the CDR3: TGTGCCAGCAGCCAATTCCGCAAGGCTAGCGGGGGCCAAAGGATCTACGAGCAGTACTTC. Translated: CASSQFRKASGGQRIYEQYF.

This clone was seen a few times. The V and J genes are TRBV29-1 and TRBJ1-5; possible D gene TRBD1, 5 bases. Per germline, CDR1 SQVTM and CDR2 ANQGSEA. The CDR3 loop spans 13 amino acids. Trimming left V 7 bases short and J 7 bases short, with 17 bases between. The chain's CDR3 is CSAQSGGGQPQHF. CDR3 bases: TGCAGCGCCCAAAGCGGGGGTGGGCAGCCCCAGCATTTT.

This chain uses TRBV28 with TRBJ1-1, with a weak D call TRBD1 (6 bases). The CDR3 sequence is 15 residues long. Germline V lookup: CDR1 MDHEN, CDR2 SYDVKM. The V and J ends lost 5 bases and 3 bases respectively, with 16 bases between them. CDR3 sequence (DNA): TGTGCCAGCAGTGCTCGAACAGGGCTTCACACTGAAGCTTTCTTT. The encoded protein is CASSARTGLHTEAFF.

This chain links TRBV19 with TRBJ2-2; TRBD2 aligns across 9 bases. Germline trimming cut 1 base from V and 1 base from J; bases unmatched to any gene: 4. Germline V gene sequence: CDR1 LNHDA, CDR2 SQIVND (reference sequence). The CDR3 loop spans 17 amino acids. The CDR3 loop reads CASSIVSGGLNTGELFF. In DNA, the CDR3 is TGTGCCAGTAGTATAGTTAGCGGGGGCCTGAACACCGGGGAGCTGTTTTTT.